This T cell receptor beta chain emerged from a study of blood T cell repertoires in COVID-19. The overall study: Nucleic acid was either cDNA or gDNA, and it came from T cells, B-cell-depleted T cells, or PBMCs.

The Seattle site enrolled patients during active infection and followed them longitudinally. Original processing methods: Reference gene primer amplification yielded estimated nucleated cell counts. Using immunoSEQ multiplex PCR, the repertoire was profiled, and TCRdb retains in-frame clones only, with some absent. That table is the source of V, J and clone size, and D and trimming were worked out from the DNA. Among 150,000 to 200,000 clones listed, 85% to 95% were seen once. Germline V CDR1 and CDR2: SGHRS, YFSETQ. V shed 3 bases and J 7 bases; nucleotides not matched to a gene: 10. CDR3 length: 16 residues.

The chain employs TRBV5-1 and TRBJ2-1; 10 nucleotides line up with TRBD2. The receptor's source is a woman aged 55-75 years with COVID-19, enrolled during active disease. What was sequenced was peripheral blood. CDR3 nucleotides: TGCGCCAGCAGCTACGGAGCGGGGGGGCCCGCAAATGAGCAGTTCTTC. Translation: CASSYGAGGPANEQFF. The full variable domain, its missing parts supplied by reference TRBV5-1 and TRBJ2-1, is KAGVTQTPRYLIKTRGQQVTLSCSPISGHRSVSWYQQTPGQGLQFLFEYFSETQRNKGNFPGRFSGRQFSNSRSEMNVSTLELGDSALYLCASSYGAGGPANEQFFGPGTRLTVL.